These 8 T cell receptor beta chains were all obtained from the same sample, sequenced in a study of T cells after yellow fever vaccination. One entry per CDR3 protein results from TCRdb running MiXCR on the 5' RACE reads. The sample consists of over 45,000 distinct CDR3 sequences, approximately 7% of them appearing once. The starting material was CD8+ T cells sorted from PBMCs, obtained on the day of the first yellow fever vaccination. The receptors derive from a man between 18 and 29 years old who received the YFV17D yellow fever vaccine.

V gene TRBV4-1 combines with J gene TRBJ1-5; D uncertain. This CDR3 contains 16 residues. Germline values: CDR1 MGHRA, CDR2 YSYEKL. V gave up 1 base and J gave up 1 base, with 11 bases separating them. The CDR3 sequence is CASSQAVELSNQPQHF. DNA for the CDR3: TGCGCCAGCAGCCAAGCGGTGGAATTGAGCAATCAGCCCCAGCATTTT.

This clonotype has at least ten counts. V gene TRBV5-6 combines with J gene TRBJ2-3; D not resolved. The germline V gene has CDR1 SGHDT and CDR2 YYEEEE. The CDR3 contains 15 residues. Trimming took 4 bases from V and 7 from J, leaving 19 bases between them. The CDR3 reads CASSLDQPNRNTQYF. The CDR3 DNA reads TGTGCCAGCAGCCTGGACCAGCCCAACCGAAATACGCAGTATTTT.

The V gene is TRBV13, the J gene TRBJ1-1, with D perhaps TRBD1 (6 bases). Germline assignment: CDR1 PRHDT and CDR2 FYEKMQ (reference sequence). V shed 4 bases and J shed 5 bases, with 17 bases lying between them. CDR3 size: 15 residues. The CDR3 reads CASSWGGGEGTEAFF. The CDR3 DNA reads TGTGCCAGCAGCTGGGGGGGCGGGGAAGGGACTGAAGCTTTCTTT.

The V call is TRBV13, the J call TRBJ1-2; TRBD1 matches 8 bases. Looked up from germline, CDR1 is PRHDT and CDR2 is FYEKMQ (reference sequence). CDR3 length: 15 amino acids. The trim removed 4 bases at V and 8 bases at J, leaving 12 bases unmatched. CDR3: CASSSGGSNLGGYTF. In nucleotides, the CDR3 is TGTGCCAGCAGCTCAGGGGGCTCTAACCTAGGAGGCTACACCTTC.

This clonotype was observed many times. The rearrangement links TRBV6-4 to TRBJ2-5; 7 bases are a match to TRBD1. The V segment lost 5 bases and the J segment 5 bases; nucleotides outside the gene matches: 11. Germline CDR1 reads MRHNA; CDR2 reads SNTAGT. CDR3 length: 15 residues. The CDR3 DNA sequence: TGTGCCAGCAGTCCAGAATTAGGACAGGTGGAGACCCAGTACTTC. Translated, it gives CASSPELGQVETQYF.

DNA for the CDR3: TGTGCCAGCAGTTTAGGGGTGGTAGGGGATACGCAGTATTTT. It codes for CASSLGVVGDTQYF. The chain couples TRBV27 to TRBJ2-3; no definite D call. The CDR3 loop spans 14 amino acids. Germline V gives CDR1 MNHEY, CDR2 SMNVEV (reference sequence). The V end was cut by 2 bases, the J end by 6 bases, with 12 bases between.

V usage is TRBV3-1 and J usage is TRBJ1-5, with D possibly being TRBD1 (6 bases). V lost 1 base and J 1 base, leaving 11 bases between the germline ends. The CDR3 has 16 residues. From germline, CDR1 is LGHDT and CDR2 YNNKEL (reference sequence). The CDR3 bases are TGTGCCAGCAGCCAAGCTTTAGGGGGGAGCAATCAGCCCCAGCATTTT. Protein: CASSQALGGSNQPQHF.

This clonotype showed up just a few times. The V gene is TRBV4-2, the J gene TRBJ2-1, with 9 bases aligning to TRBD2. J was trimmed by 4 bases and V by 0 bases; bases with no gene match: 7. Germline CDR1 is LGHNA and CDR2 is YNFKEQ. This CDR3 is built from 17 residues. CDR3 sequence reads: CASSQDRASGEYNEQFF. Here the CDR3 DNA reads TGTGCCAGCAGCCAAGATCGGGCTAGCGGGGAGTACAATGAGCAGTTCTTC.